The rows below give T cell receptor beta chains drawn from one sample of a study of blood T cell repertoires in COVID-19. TCRdb's table, derived via immunoSEQ multiplex PCR, lists solely in-frame clones and lacks some. The sample lists approximately 35,000 clones, around 90% seen once, with around 6.5% in the top ten. Sequencing was done on a sample of peripheral blood. The receptor set was obtained from a human donor in a cohort sampled during active COVID-19. CDR3s include the opening cysteine and the closing phenylalanine or tryptophan. Fields, in order: CDR3 protein, CDR3 DNA, clone size, D gene, V gene, J gene. A D gene is named only where the DNA matches it firmly. A clone size is listed for some rows: how often the clone was seen (once, few, many), or a class if it is expanded.

CDR3: CASWIGEAVETQYF; DNA: TGTGCCAGCTGGATCGGGGAGGCGGTGGAGACCCAGTACTTC; size: -; D: -; V: TRBV6-1; J: TRBJ2-5
CDR3: CASSILRGSTGAPNTGELFF; DNA: TGTGCCAGTAGTATATTGCGGGGATCAACAGGGGCCCCGAACACCGGGGAGCTGTTTTTT; size: -; D: -; V: TRBV19; J: TRBJ2-2
CDR3: CASSRTSGYEQYF; DNA: TGTGCCAGCAGCCGGACTAGCGGCTACGAGCAGTACTTC; size: -; D: TRBD2; V: TRBV7-3; J: TRBJ2-7
CDR3: CASRGGQGGTGELFF; DNA: TGTGCCAGTAGGGGCGGACAGGGGGGGACCGGGGAGCTGTTTTTT; size: -; D: TRBD1; V: TRBV19; J: TRBJ2-2
CDR3: CASSDEQSGKDGYTF; DNA: TGTGCCAGCAGTGACGAACAAAGCGGGAAGGATGGCTACACCTTC; size: -; D: -; V: TRBV25-1; J: TRBJ1-2
CDR3: CASRKSGPSSYEQYF; DNA: TGTGCCAGCAGAAAGAGCGGACCTAGCTCCTACGAGCAGTACTTC; size: -; D: -; V: TRBV5-4; J: TRBJ2-7
CDR3: CASSLGSPPVGGFYEQYF; DNA: TGTGCCAGCAGCTTAGGTTCCCCTCCCGTAGGCGGTTTCTACGAGCAGTACTTC; size: -; D: -; V: TRBV7-2; J: TRBJ2-7
CDR3: CASSLEGGDYAEQFF; DNA: TGTGCCAGCAGCTTGGAAGGCGGGGACTATGCCGAGCAGTTCTTC; size: -; D: TRBD2; V: TRBV5-6; J: TRBJ2-1
CDR3: CASSKVPGRAYNEQFF; DNA: TGTGCCAGCAGCAAAGTTCCCGGGAGGGCCTACAATGAGCAGTTCTTC; size: -; D: -; V: TRBV21-1; J: TRBJ2-1
CDR3: CASSDSSGELFF; DNA: TGTGCCAGCAGCGACAGCTCCGGGGAGCTGTTTTTT; size: -; D: -; V: TRBV7-6; J: TRBJ2-2
CDR3: CASSPGLERDTQYF; DNA: TGTGCCAGCAGCCCCGGACTGGAACGAGATACGCAGTATTTT; size: -; D: -; V: TRBV9; J: TRBJ2-3
CDR3: CASTLGGPQYF; DNA: TGTGCCAGCACCTTAGGGGGGCCGCAGTATTTT; size: once; D: -; V: TRBV7-2; J: TRBJ2-3
CDR3: CASSYSGTGGREKLFF; DNA: TGTGCCAGCAGCTATAGTGGGACAGGGGGTCGTGAAAAACTGTTTTTT; size: -; D: TRBD1; V: TRBV7-8; J: TRBJ1-4
CDR3: CASSYSGTGEYGYTF; DNA: TGTGCCAGCAGTTACTCGGGGACAGGGGAGTATGGCTACACCTTC; size: medium-sized; D: TRBD1; V: TRBV6-5; J: TRBJ1-2
CDR3: CASNAETQYF; DNA: TGCGCCAGCAATGCGGAGACCCAGTACTTC; size: once; D: -; V: TRBV5-1; J: TRBJ2-5